The clone carrying this T cell receptor beta chain showed up just a few times. Its target is unknown. Isolation yielded PBMCs, at least 6 million per sample, in every case. This CDR3 contains 15 residues. The V and J ends lost 1 base and 0 bases respectively, with 7 bases between them. Germline V gene data show CDR1 as SGHAT and CDR2 as FQNNGV. These data are taken from a study of blood T cells in healthy people across ages. With a J-beta primer mix and a sample-barcoded 5' primer, a second PCR ran about 6 to 11 cycles. Every cDNA molecule carried a tag from a template-switch adaptor bearing 12 random nucleotides. TCRdb re-called the 5' RACE reads with MiXCR, one entry per CDR3 protein. The data contain more than 1 million distinct CDR3 sequences, under 45% of them singletons. Findings of the study overall: Compared with aged donors, long-lived donors showed fewer expanded clones, suggesting selection. Per million T cells, TCR beta diversity dropped about linearly as age rose.

Material: blood. This sequence joins TRBV11-2 and TRBJ2-4; D is unclear. The TCR originated in an older woman in good health. CDR3 in DNA: TGTGCCAGCAGCTTAGGTGTCCTAGCCAAAAACATTCAGTACTTC. It specifies CASSLGVLAKNIQYF.